A selection of T cell receptor beta chains follows, all from one sample in a study of shared T cell receptors in the human thymus. TCRdb's copy holds only in-frame clones and misses some; the assay was immunoSEQ multiplex PCR. Here the sample spans about 610,000 clones, around nine tenths being singletons. These data were also reused for a study on human thymus T cells.

Sequencing input: thymocytes. Receptors originate from a boy younger than two with a congenital heart defect. The CDR3 runs from the conserved cysteine through the conserved F or W. D genes are given only for firm matches. Not every row has a clone size; where given, it reads once, few, many or a size class.

>TRBJ2-3|TRBV2|-|-
TGTGCCAGCAGTGAAAGCCGGGGAAGCACAGATACGCAGTATTTT
CASSESRGSTDTQYF
>TRBJ2-7|TRBV7-2|TRBD2|-
TGTGCCAGCAGTTCCGGGACTAGTTTATACGAGCAGTACTTC
CASSSGTSLYEQYF
>TRBJ2-2|TRBV6-4|-|-
TGTGCCAGCAGCAGAGAGCGGAACACCGGGGAGCTGTTTTTT
CASSRERNTGELFF
>TRBJ2-7|TRBV28|-|-
TGTGCCAGCAGTTTGGGGAGGAGTAGTGGGGAGCAGTACTTC
CASSLGRSSGEQYF
>TRBJ1-2|TRBV28|-|-
TGTGCCAGCAGTTTCCACCCAGAGGGGGTGTATGGCTACACCTTC
CASSFHPEGVYGYTF
>TRBJ2-7|TRBV4-2|TRBD2|-
TGTGCCAGCAGCCAAGCCCCGGGACTATGGGGCGAGCAGTACTTC
CASSQAPGLWGEQYF
>TRBJ1-1|TRBV4-3|TRBD1|-
TGCGCCAGCAGCCAGGGCAGGGGGTACACTGAAGCTTTCTTT
CASSQGRGYTEAFF
>TRBJ2-7|TRBV21-1|-|-
TGTGCCAGCAGCAATAAGGGGGAACCCCACGAGCAGTACTTC
CASSNKGEPHEQYF
>TRBJ2-7|TRBV29-1|TRBD1|-
TGCAGCGTTAAAATGCTGGGACAGGGATCCTACGAGCAGTACTTC
CSVKMLGQGSYEQYF
>TRBJ2-1|TRBV10-3|TRBD2|-
TGTGCCATCACTCATAGCGGGAGCTCCTACAATGAGCAGTTCTTC
CAITHSGSSYNEQFF
>TRBJ2-1|TRBV29-1|TRBD2|-
TGCAGCGTTGAACCGGGACTAGCGGGAGCAAAATATGAGCAGTTCTTC
CSVEPGLAGAKYEQFF
>TRBJ1-1|TRBV5-1|-|-
TGCGCCAGCAGCCTCGTACCGAGGAACACTGAAGCTTTCTTT
CASSLVPRNTEAFF
>TRBJ2-3|TRBV9|-|-
TGTGCCAGCAGCGAGACGAGGAGCACAGATACGCAGTATTTT
CASSETRSTDTQYF
>TRBJ2-7|TRBV7-6|TRBD2|-
TGTGCCAGCACCCTAGCGGGAGGCCATCCCTACGAGCAGTACTTC
CASTLAGGHPYEQYF
>TRBJ2-7|TRBV6-5|-|once
TGTGCCAGCAGGACGCCAGGGAGGATTTACGAGCAGTACTTC
CASRTPGRIYEQYF
>TRBJ1-2|TRBV4-2|-|-
TGTGCCAGCAGCCAAGACCTTGTGCTAGGGGTCACTAACTATGGCTACACCTTC
CASSQDLVLGVTNYGYTF
>TRBJ1-4|TRBV19|-|-
TGTGCCAGTAGCGTCAGGGGCTCGGGGAATGAAAAACTGTTTTTT
CASSVRGSGNEKLFF
>TRBJ2-7|TRBV28|TRBD2|-
TGTGCCAGCAGTTTGGGACTAGCGGGGCCTTACGAGCAGTACTTC
CASSLGLAGPYEQYF
>TRBJ1-2|TRBV7-2|-|-
TGTGCCAGCAGCTTAAGTATGGGGCTGAACTATGGCTACACCTTC
CASSLSMGLNYGYTF
>TRBJ1-1|TRBV7-4|-|once
TGTGCCAGCACCCTACCCGCGAACACTGAAGCTTTCTTT
CASTLPANTEAFF
>TRBJ1-1|TRBV15|-|once
TGTGCCACCAGCAGAGATCCCTCAGGGGACCGGACTGAAGCTTTCTTT
CATSRDPSGDRTEAFF
>TRBJ2-1|TRBV12-5|TRBD2|few
TGTGCTAGTGGCCGCCGCGGACTAGCGGGCTACAATGAGCAGTTCTTC
CASGRRGLAGYNEQFF
>TRBJ2-1|TRBV6-1|TRBD1|-
TGTGCCAGCGTCCGGGACAGGGTAAAGGATGAGCAGTTCTTC
CASVRDRVKDEQFF
>TRBJ2-5|TRBV7-6|-|-
TGTGCCAGCAGCGGAACAGGGGGCCTCAAGGCGGGAGGGCAAGAGACCCAGTACTTC
CASSGTGGLKAGGQETQYF
>TRBJ1-1|TRBV30|TRBD1|-
TGTGCCTGGAAAAGGGGGACAGGGATGACTGAAGCTTTCTTT
CAWKRGTGMTEAFF
>TRBJ2-1|TRBV19|TRBD2|-
TGTGCCAGTATGAAGGCGGGAGGGGCCAATGAGCAGTTCTTC
CASMKAGGANEQFF
>TRBJ2-3|TRBV4-2|-|-
TGTGCCAGCAGCCACGACTATCCTAGCACAGATACGCAGTATTTT
CASSHDYPSTDTQYF
>TRBJ1-1|TRBV27|TRBD1|-
TGTGCCAGCAGGCGCCTGAGGACAGGGGGCGTCACTGAAGCTTTCTTT
CASRRLRTGGVTEAFF
>TRBJ1-2|TRBV7-2|TRBD1|-
TGTGCCAGCAGCGTCTCCGGGACAGGGGTTAACTATGGCTACACCTTC
CASSVSGTGVNYGYTF
>TRBJ2-3|TRBV4-2|TRBD2|-
TGTGCCAGCAGCCAAGCTGCTCCTAGCGGAGTGGGCACAGATACGCAGTATTTT
CASSQAAPSGVGTDTQYF
>TRBJ2-5|TRBV5-5|TRBD1|-
TGTGCCAGCAGTTATGGACAGGACCAAGAGACCCAGTACTTC
CASSYGQDQETQYF
>TRBJ2-1|TRBV5-1|TRBD2|-
TGCGCCAGCAGCCCATTGGGTAGCGGGATTGGCTTAAACAATGAGCAGTTCTTC
CASSPLGSGIGLNNEQFF
>TRBJ1-5|TRBV6-1|TRBD1|-
TGTGCCAGCAGTGAGTGGACAGGGGACACTCAGCCCCAGCATTTT
CASSEWTGDTQPQHF
>TRBJ2-1|TRBV9|TRBD2|-
TGTGCCAGCAGCCACGGCCTAGCGGGAAAGCTTGAGCAGTTCTTC
CASSHGLAGKLEQFF
>TRBJ2-3|TRBV5-1|TRBD2|-
TGCGCCAGCAGCTGGGGACTAGCAGACACAGATACGCAGTATTTT
CASSWGLADTDTQYF
>TRBJ1-5|TRBV6-5|-|-
TGTGCCAGCAGTTTTGCAGGGCATAATCAGCCCCAGCATTTT
CASSFAGHNQPQHF
>TRBJ1-2|TRBV7-2|TRBD1|once
TGTGCCAGCAGCCGACAGGGGGCTAACTATGGCTACACCTTC
CASSRQGANYGYTF
>TRBJ2-7|TRBV28|TRBD2|-
TGTGCCAGCAGTCATCCGCCGCGGGAGCGATACTACGAGCAGTACTTC
CASSHPPRERYYEQYF
>TRBJ2-5|TRBV9|TRBD1|-
TGTGCCAGCAGCAGACGGGGGGACAGGGAAGAGACCCAGTACTTC
CASSRRGDREETQYF
>TRBJ2-7|TRBV5-4|TRBD1|-
TGTGCCAGCAGCTTGCCCTCCACAGGGGCCTACGAGCAGTACTTC
CASSLPSTGAYEQYF
>TRBJ2-1|TRBV7-3|TRBD2|-
TGTGCCAGCAGCCCGCCGGGACTAGACACACACAATGAGCAGTTCTTC
CASSPPGLDTHNEQFF
>TRBJ2-1|TRBV19|TRBD2|-
TGTGCCAGTAGTGAGCGGGAGGGAGAGGGTGAGCAGTTCTTC
CASSEREGEGEQFF
>TRBJ2-2|TRBV13|TRBD1|few
TGTGCCAGCAGCAAAGACAGGGCCGGGGAGCTGTTTTTT
CASSKDRAGELFF
>TRBJ2-2|TRBV27|TRBD2|-
TGTGCCAGCAGTTTTCGGGGGGACCCTAACACCGGGGAGCTGTTTTTT
CASSFRGDPNTGELFF
>TRBJ2-7|TRBV6-1|TRBD2|-
TGTGCCAGCAGTGAAGAAAGACTAGCGGGAGGAGTGGGGCAGTACTTC
CASSEERLAGGVGQYF
>TRBJ2-5|TRBV19|-|-
TGTGCCAGTAGTATACCCCACCAGGGCCTCCTTCAAGAGACCCAGTACTTC
CASSIPHQGLLQETQYF
>TRBJ2-7|TRBV28|TRBD2|few
TGTGCCAGCGGCGGACTAGCGGAACTCTACGAGCAGTACTTC
CASGGLAELYEQYF
>TRBJ1-4|TRBV27|-|-
TGTGCCAGCAGTTTATCGGGGGCCCCTAATGAAAAACTGTTTTTT
CASSLSGAPNEKLFF
>TRBJ2-7|TRBV10-1|TRBD2|-
TGCGCCAGCAGTGAAGCAGCGGGAGGCGGTTTATACGAGCAGTACTTC
CASSEAAGGGLYEQYF
>TRBJ2-5|TRBV28|-|-
TGTGCCAGCAGCCCCCTAGCGAGGGGAGAGACCCAGTACTTC
CASSPLARGETQYF
>TRBJ2-3|TRBV4-2|TRBD2|-
TGTGCCAGCAGCCAAAGCGCGGGAGGGAGCACAGATACGCAGTATTTT
CASSQSAGGSTDTQYF